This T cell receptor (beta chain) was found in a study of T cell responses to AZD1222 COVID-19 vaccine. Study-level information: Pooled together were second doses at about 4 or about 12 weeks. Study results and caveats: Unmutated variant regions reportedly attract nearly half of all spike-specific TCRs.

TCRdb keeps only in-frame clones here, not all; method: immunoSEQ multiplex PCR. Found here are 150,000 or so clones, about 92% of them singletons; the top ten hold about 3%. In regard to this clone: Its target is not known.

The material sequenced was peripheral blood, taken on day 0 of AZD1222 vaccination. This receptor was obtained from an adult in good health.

The CDR3 DNA reads TGTGCCAGCAGCCAGAGAGCCGGGACTAGCGGGTACAATGAGCAGTTCTTC. It codes for CASSQRAGTSGYNEQFF. The chain employs TRBV3-1 (or the pseudogene TRBV3-2) and TRBJ2-1; TRBD2 matches at 12 bases. The CDR3 length is 17 residues. V shed 3 bases, J shed 4 bases, and the junction held 7 bases outside the gene matches. Germline CDR1 LGHDT, CDR2 YNNKEL (reference sequence).